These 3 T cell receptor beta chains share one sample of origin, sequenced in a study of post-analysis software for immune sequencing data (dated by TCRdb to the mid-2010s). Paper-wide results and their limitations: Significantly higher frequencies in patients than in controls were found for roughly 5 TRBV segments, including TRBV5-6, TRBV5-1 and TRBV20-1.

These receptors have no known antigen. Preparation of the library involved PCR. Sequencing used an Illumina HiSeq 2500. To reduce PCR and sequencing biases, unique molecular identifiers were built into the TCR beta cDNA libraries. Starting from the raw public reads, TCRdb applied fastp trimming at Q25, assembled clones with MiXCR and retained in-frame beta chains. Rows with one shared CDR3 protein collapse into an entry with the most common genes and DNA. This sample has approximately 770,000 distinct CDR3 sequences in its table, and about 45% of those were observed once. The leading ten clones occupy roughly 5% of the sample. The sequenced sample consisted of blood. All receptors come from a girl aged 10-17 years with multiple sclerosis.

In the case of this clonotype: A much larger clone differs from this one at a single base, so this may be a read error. For the CDR3, the DNA is TGCAGCGTTGAAGGACTAGCGGGATATGAGCAGTTCTTC. Residues: CSVEGLAGYEQFF. The V gene is TRBV29-1, the J gene TRBJ2-1; 11 nucleotides align to TRBD2. The CDR3 consists of 13 residues. The germline V gene encodes CDR1 SQVTM and CDR2 ANQGSEA. V shed 1 base, J shed 8 bases, and the junction held 1 base outside the gene matches.

The CDR3 sequence is CASSRTSGGETQYF. CDR3 nucleotides: TGTGCCAGCAGTCGGACTAGCGGAGGAGAGACCCAGTACTTC. V gene TRBV12-3 or TRBV12-4 combines with J gene TRBJ2-5, with 10 bases fitting TRBD2. Germline trimming cut 5 bases from V and 4 bases from J; bases unmatched to any gene: 4. This CDR3 comprises 14 residues.

In DNA form, the CDR3 reads TGTGCCAGCAGCCAAGGCAAACTCCTAGAATTCGAGCAGTACTTC. It translates to CASSQGKLLEFEQYF. J is TRBJ2-5 and V is TRBV4-2; D gene unclear. The J call may be in error: the DNA end matches TRBJ2-7 better. Looked up from germline, CDR1 is LGHNA and CDR2 is YNFKEQ. The CDR3 sequence is 15 residues long.